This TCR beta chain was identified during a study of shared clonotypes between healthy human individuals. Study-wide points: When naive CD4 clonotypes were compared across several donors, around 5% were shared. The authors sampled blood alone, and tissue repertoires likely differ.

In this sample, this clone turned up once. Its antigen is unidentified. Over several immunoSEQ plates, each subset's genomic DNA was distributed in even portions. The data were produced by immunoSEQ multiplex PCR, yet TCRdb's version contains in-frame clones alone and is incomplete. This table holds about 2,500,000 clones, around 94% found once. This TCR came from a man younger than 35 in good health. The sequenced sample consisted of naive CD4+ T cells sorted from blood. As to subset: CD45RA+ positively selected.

Here the CDR3 reads CASPGTGRNTGELFF. The CDR3 DNA is TGTGCCAGCCCCGGGACAGGGAGGAACACCGGGGAGCTGTTTTTT. V is TRBV21-1 and J is TRBJ2-2; the table names TRBD1, a call not compared with the DNA. TRBV21-1 is a pseudogene locus. This CDR3 contains 15 residues.